The 30 T cell receptor beta chains presented below share a single source sample, sequenced in a study of memory CD4+ T cells and cytomegalovirus serostatus. Single viable CD3+CD4+CD8-CD45RO+ cells were sorted as the memory CD4+ T cells. The data were produced by immunoSEQ multiplex PCR, yet TCRdb's version contains in-frame clones alone and is incomplete. The sample records about 56,000 clones, about 80% being singletons. Sequencing input: memory CD4+ T cells from blood. The receptors stem from an adult in good health and CMV-seropositive.

The chain carries TRBV18 and TRBJ2-6; D is ambiguous. With 3 bases removed from V and 4 bases from J, the gap between germline ends came to 4 bases. This CDR3 spans 13 amino acids. Per the germline V gene, CDR1 is KGHSH and CDR2 is LQKENI. The CDR3 DNA reads TGTGCCAGCTCACCTCAGGGGGCCAACGTCCTGACTTTC. Protein product: CASSPQGANVLTF.

This clone was found once. The V gene is TRBV7-7, the J gene TRBJ2-3, with TRBD2 matching over 7 bases. Germline lookup yields CDR1 SSHAT and CDR2 FNYEAQ (reference sequence). The V segment lost 3 bases and the J segment 3 bases; nucleotides outside the gene matches: 6. CDR3 length: 15 residues. The CDR3 DNA sequence: TGTGCCAGCAGCTTGGGGTCTAGCGGTACAGATACGCAGTATTTT. Its translation: CASSLGSSGTDTQYF.

The gene calls are TRBV15 and TRBJ1-5, with D possibly TRBD1 on 5 matching bases. Germline CDR1 LNHNV, CDR2 YYDKDF (reference sequence). V lost 0 bases and J 9 bases, leaving 18 bases between the germline ends. The CDR3 is 16 amino acids. Written as DNA, the CDR3 is TGTGCCACCAGCAGAGACCCACCGGGGCTGGGTTCGCCCCAGCATTTT. This sequence encodes CATSRDPPGLGSPQHF.

This rearrangement joins TRBV9 to TRBJ2-1, with D perhaps matching TRBD2 (5 bases). Trimming took off 1 base at V and 7 bases at J, with 9 bases between the two ends. The CDR3 spans 13 residues. Germline loops: CDR1 SGDLS, CDR2 YYNGEE. CDR3 nucleotides: TGTGCCAGCAGCGTATCAAGCGGAAATGAGCAGTTCTTC. This sequence encodes CASSVSSGNEQFF. The variable domain in full, completed from reference TRBV9 and TRBJ2-1, reads DSGVTQTPKHLITATGQRVTLRCSPRSGDLSVYWYQQSLDQGLQFLIQYYNGEERAKGNILERFSAQQFPDLHSELNLSSLELGDSALYFCASSVSSGNEQFFGPGTRLTVL.

The table lists this clone with a few counts. The chain employs TRBV7-2 and TRBJ1-5; perhaps TRBD1 as D (5 bases). CDR1 SGHTA and CDR2 FQGNSA come from the germline V gene. Trimming took 8 bases from V and 6 from J, leaving 14 bases between them. CDR3 length: 13 residues. CDR3: CASAQGSPQPQHF. The CDR3 DNA reads TGTGCCAGCGCGCAGGGTTCCCCTCAGCCCCAGCATTTT.

The chain joins TRBV28 to TRBJ1-1, with D tentatively TRBD1 (5 bases). Germline V gene sequence: CDR1 MDHEN, CDR2 SYDVKM. The CDR3 spans 14 residues. V was cut by 7 bases and J by 0 bases, with 12 bases left in between. Here the CDR3 reads CASIPGGLNTEAFF. The CDR3 nucleotides read TGTGCCAGCATCCCCGGGGGATTGAACACTGAAGCTTTCTTT.

This clone was picked up a small number of times. The chain carries TRBV14 and TRBJ1-1; no clear D. The ends were cut back, 0 bases at V and 5 bases at J, with 10 bases in the middle. The CDR3 has 14 amino acids. Germline assignment: CDR1 SGHDN and CDR2 FVKESK. The DNA for the CDR3 is TGTGCCAGCAGCCAAGAACAGACCCAAACTGAAGCTTTCTTT. Translated, it gives CASSQEQTQTEAFF.

The V call is TRBV6-5, the J call TRBJ1-4, with unresolved D. CDR1 is MNHEY, CDR2 SVGAGI, per germline. Trimming shortened V by 0 bases and J by 3 bases, and 8 bases separated the two germline ends. The CDR3 spans 15 residues. Here the CDR3 DNA reads TGTGCCAGCAGTTACTCCGGACTCCCTAATGAAAAACTGTTTTTT. Its translation: CASSYSGLPNEKLFF.

The chain combines TRBV6-1 with TRBJ2-2; no clear D. CDR3 length equals 14 residues. V was pared by 6 bases and J by 0 bases, with 8 bases between. Germline-derived CDR1 and CDR2 are MNHNS and SASEGT. This CDR3 is CASRWEANTGELFF. CDR3 coding DNA: TGTGCCAGCAGGTGGGAAGCGAACACCGGGGAGCTGTTTTTT.

Comment on this clone: Other DNA sequences in the sample encode the same CDR3. This chain connects TRBV11-2 to TRBJ1-2, with D unclear. The germline V gene encodes CDR1 SGHAT and CDR2 FQNNGV. V dropped 3 bases and J dropped 2 bases, with 7 bases sitting between them. The CDR3 is made up of 13 amino acids. The CDR3 DNA reads TGTGCCAGCAGCTTCGACGGGAACTATGGCTACACCTTC. It is translated as CASSFDGNYGYTF.

A few counts support this clone. V gene TRBV7-9 combines with J gene TRBJ2-1; a possible D gene is TRBD1 (6 bases). Trimming stripped 4 bases from V and 12 bases from J, with 13 bases between. Germline CDR1 is SEHNR and CDR2 is FQNEAQ (reference sequence). The CDR3 runs 12 residues. The CDR3 bases are TGTGCCAGCAGCTCAGGGGCCGGTCGGCAGTTCTTC. Encoded protein: CASSSGAGRQFF.

V and J are TRBV7-2 and TRBJ2-7; TRBD2 agrees at 7 bases. Germline V gene data show CDR1 as SGHTA and CDR2 as FQGNSA. The ends lost 4 bases at V and 7 bases at J; junction bases unmatched: 7. The CDR3 covers 13 residues. The CDR3 loop is CASSSGPAGEQYV. The CDR3 nucleotides read TGTGCCAGCAGCTCAGGTCCAGCGGGAGAGCAGTACGTC.

The rearrangement joins TRBV6-1 to TRBJ1-3; maybe TRBD1 (5 bases). CDR1 is MNHNS, CDR2 SASEGT, per germline. The V and J ends lost 6 bases and 2 bases respectively, with 11 bases between them. The CDR3 is made up of 14 amino acids. CDR3 nucleotides: TGTGCCAGCAGCCCCCGGGGGGCTGGAAACACCATATATTTT. Its translation: CASSPRGAGNTIYF.

The genes are TRBV15 and TRBJ1-1; D may be TRBD1 (5 bases). The V end was cut by 3 bases, the J end by 5 bases, with 10 bases between. The CDR3 runs to 13 residues. Germline CDR1 and CDR2: LNHNV and YYDKDF (reference sequence). CDR3 DNA: TGTGCCACCAGCAGGGGGGGACGAACTGAAGCTTTCTTT. This sequence encodes CATSRGGRTEAFF.

V and J are TRBV28 and TRBJ1-1, with 7 bases identical to TRBD1. CDR1 is MDHEN and CDR2 is SYDVKM in the germline V gene. V lost 6 bases, J lost 10 bases, and 17 bases stayed unmatched. This CDR3 contains 15 residues. The CDR3 here is CASSRPGQMITRAFF. The CDR3 DNA follows: TGTGCCAGCAGCCGACCGGGACAGATGATAACTAGAGCTTTCTTT.

This clone was observed a handful of times. The chain carries TRBV27 and TRBJ2-2; 10 bases are shared with TRBD2. V lost 7 bases to trimming and J lost 5 bases; unmatched junction nucleotides: 10. Germline assignment: CDR1 MNHEY and CDR2 SMNVEV (reference sequence). The CDR3 runs 16 residues. The CDR3 bases are TGTGCCAGCACCTTTAGTAGCGGGAGGCAAACCGGGGAGCTGTTTTTT. Amino acids: CASTFSSGRQTGELFF.

The CDR3, as DNA: TGTGCCAGCAGCTTGGGGGAGGCCGGGCTATATGGCTACACCTTC. Its protein product is CASSLGEAGLYGYTF. The J gene is TRBJ1-2, the V gene TRBV5-6; D is uncertain. With 0 bases removed from V and 5 bases from J, the gap between germline ends came to 14 bases. Germline CDR1 and CDR2: SGHDT and YYEEEE. The CDR3 sequence is 15 residues long.

Only one count was recorded for this clone. This rearrangement joins TRBV5-4 to TRBJ2-3, with D perhaps matching TRBD1 or TRBD2 (6 bases each). CDR3 length equals 13 residues. Germline V gene sequence: CDR1 SGHNT, CDR2 YYREEE (reference sequence). With 4 bases removed from V and 4 bases from J, the gap between germline ends came to 10 bases. This chain's CDR3 is CASSARGPDTQYF. CDR3 nucleotides: TGTGCCAGCAGCGCCCGGGGGCCAGATACGCAGTATTTT.

This clone was seen just once. The chain uses TRBV11-3 and TRBJ2-5; no clear D. The germline gives CDR1 SGHNT, CDR2 YENEEA. The CDR3 is made up of 13 amino acids. V dropped 5 bases and J dropped 2 bases, with 9 bases sitting between them. The CDR3 DNA sequence: TGTGCCAGCAGCCCGAACTGGCAAGAGACCCAGTACTTC. Amino acid sequence: CASSPNWQETQYF.

This clone has more than one count but fewer than ten. The chain couples TRBV7-6 to TRBJ1-5, with unresolved D. The ends were cut back, 1 base at V and 6 bases at J, with 7 bases in the middle. The CDR3 covers 13 residues. In germline, CDR1 is SGHVS, CDR2 FNYEAQ. The CDR3 loop reads CASSLGFTQPQHF. The CDR3 DNA sequence: TGTGCCAGCAGCTTAGGGTTCACTCAGCCCCAGCATTTT. The full variable domain, completed using reference TRBV7-6 and TRBJ1-5, is GAGVSQSPRYKVTKRGQDVALRCDPISGHVSLYWYRQALGQGPEFLTYFNYEAQQDKSGLPNDRFSAERPEGSISTLTIQRTEQRDSAMYRCASSLGFTQPQHFGDGTRLSIL.

This clone was counted a single time. The chain carries TRBV9 and TRBJ2-1; no definite D call. Germline lookup yields CDR1 SGDLS and CDR2 YYNGEE. V gave up 0 bases and J gave up 0 bases, with 10 bases separating them. This CDR3 region has 16 residues. The CDR3 DNA reads as TGTGCCAGCAGCGTAGCCGAGCGCCCCTCCTACAATGAGCAGTTCTTC. It encodes CASSVAERPSYNEQFF.

This sequence joins TRBV5-1 and TRBJ2-3, with 10 bases aligning to TRBD2. The CDR3 is made up of 13 amino acids. V dropped 4 bases and J dropped 5; count of bases not matched to a gene: 1. Germline lookup yields CDR1 SGHRS and CDR2 YFSETQ. The CDR3, as DNA: TGCGCCAGCAGCGGGACTAGCGTAGATACGCAGTATTTT. Its translation is CASSGTSVDTQYF.

This clone was picked up a small number of times. CDR3 sequence (DNA): TGTGCCAGCAGCTTGGATATCTGGGCCTACGAGCAGTACTTC. This sequence encodes CASSLDIWAYEQYF. This sequence joins TRBV5-4 and TRBJ2-7; D call uncertain. The CDR3 has 14 amino acids. In germline, CDR1 is SGHNT, CDR2 YYREEE (reference sequence). V gave up 0 bases and J gave up 2 bases, with 9 bases separating them.

This chain links TRBV11-2 with TRBJ2-7; TRBD2 aligns across 11 bases. V was clipped by 6 bases and J by 6 bases; unmatched bases: 10. The CDR3 loop spans 15 amino acids. The V gene's germline CDR1 is SGHAT and CDR2 FQNNGV. CDR3 in DNA: TGTGCCAGCAGTACCACTAGCGGGAGCTTCTCCGAGCAGTACGTC. Translating gives CASSTTSGSFSEQYV.

The chain uses TRBV4-3 and TRBJ2-1; 9 positions match TRBD2. The CDR3 length is 17 residues. CDR1 is LGHNA, CDR2 YSLEER, per germline. V was clipped by 0 bases and J by 3 bases; unmatched bases: 6. The CDR3 bases are TGCGCCAGCAGCCAAGAAGGGGGACTAGCTCTCTACAATGAGCAGTTCTTC. Translation gives CASSQEGGLALYNEQFF.

This CDR3 reads CASSEPGGDTQYF. The CDR3 nucleotides read TGCGCCAGCAGCGAACCCGGGGGGGATACGCAGTATTTT. This chain uses TRBV5-1 with TRBJ2-3, with TRBD2 matching over 7 bases. CDR3 size: 13 residues. The germline V gene encodes CDR1 SGHRS and CDR2 YFSETQ. The V gene end was trimmed by 4 bases and the J gene end by 6 bases; junction bases not matched to a gene: 5.

This chain uses TRBV6-5 with TRBJ2-3, with 7 bases fitting TRBD2. Trimming at V came to 6 bases and at J to 3 bases, leaving 0 bases not matched to a gene. This CDR3 comprises 12 residues. Germline V lookup: CDR1 MNHEY, CDR2 SVGAGI. The CDR3 here is CASRAGTDTQYF. The DNA of the CDR3 is TGTGCCAGCAGAGCGGGGACAGATACGCAGTATTTT.

The chain couples TRBV11-3 to TRBJ2-3; 7 bases are shared with TRBD2. Germline trimming cut 0 bases from V and 2 bases from J; bases unmatched to any gene: 8. Germline V CDR1 and CDR2: SGHNT, YENEEA. This CDR3 contains 17 residues. In DNA, the CDR3 is TGTGCCAGCAGCTTAGACCCTCCGGGGGGATACACAGATACGCAGTATTTT. Its translation: CASSLDPPGGYTDTQYF.

This clone turned up a few times. This chain joins TRBV18 and TRBJ1-4; D possibly corresponds to TRBD1 (5 bases). The ends were cut back, 0 bases at V and 8 bases at J, with 13 bases in the middle. This CDR3 is 15 amino acids long. CDR1 KGHSH and CDR2 LQKENI come from the germline V gene. CDR3 in DNA: TGTGCCAGCTCACCACCGTCCCAGGGAGGGGAAAAACTGTTTTTT. It codes for CASSPPSQGGEKLFF.

In nucleotides, the CDR3 is TGCAGCGTTGATTCGGGACCCAACACAGATACGCAGTATTTT. This translates into CSVDSGPNTDTQYF. The genes are TRBV29-1 and TRBJ2-3; D possibly matches TRBD1 or TRBD2 (5 bases each). CDR1 is SQVTM and CDR2 is ANQGSEA in the germline V gene. Trimming left V 3 bases short and J 2 bases short, with 12 bases between. The CDR3 totals 14 residues.